Each of the 9 T cell receptor beta chains below was sequenced from the same sample in a study of T-cell memory formation after mild COVID-19. TCRdb reprocessed the 5' RACE reads via MiXCR and lists one record per CDR3 protein. The sample contains hundreds of thousands of distinct CDR3 sequences, 20% to 30% of which appear only once. The material sequenced was PBMCs or a T cell subset sorted from them (not recorded which). The receptor set was obtained from an adult woman who had mild COVID-19 (a few samples of this study predate the infection). Cell type and time point are not known.

The rearrangement uses TRBV20-1 and TRBJ2-7; 7 bases are a match to TRBD1. V shed 1 base, J shed 6 bases, and the junction held 15 bases outside the gene matches. This CDR3 spans 16 amino acids. CDR1 and CDR2 (germline): DFQATT, SNEGSKA (reference sequence). The CDR3 DNA is TGCAGTGCTAGAGTTGACAGGGCACTAAGTTTGGGCGAGCAGTACTTC. It specifies CSARVDRALSLGEQYF.

The chain joins TRBV7-9 to TRBJ1-2, with 7 bases fitting TRBD1. The germline CDR1 and CDR2 sequences are SEHNR and FQNEAQ (reference sequence). Unmatched junction bases numbered 8, after V lost 11 bases and J lost 8 bases. The length of the CDR3 is 11 residues. As DNA, the CDR3 is TGTGCCGCCGCAGGGGGTGACGGCTACACCTTC. It translates to CAAAGGDGYTF.

The rearrangement uses TRBV7-2 and TRBJ2-1; 11 bases agree with TRBD2. Germline trimming cut 4 bases from V and 0 bases from J; bases unmatched to any gene: 8. Germline V gives CDR1 SGHTA, CDR2 FQGNSA. The CDR3 is 18 amino acids. CDR3 in amino acids: CASSYGRLAGPSYNEQFF. The CDR3 DNA is TGTGCCAGCAGCTACGGCCGACTAGCGGGACCCTCCTACAATGAGCAGTTCTTC.

This clonotype was seen more than once but under ten times. The rearrangement joins TRBV2 to TRBJ2-7, with a weak D call TRBD2 (6 bases). The CDR3 loop spans 12 amino acids. The ends were cut back, 7 bases at V and 7 bases at J, with 14 bases in the middle. Germline loops: CDR1 SNHLY, CDR2 FYNNEI. For the CDR3, the DNA is TGTGCCAGCACCCCCGGGGGTTTTGAGCAGTACTTC. Its translation is CASTPGGFEQYF.

This clonotype was picked up a small number of times. The chain links TRBV5-1 to TRBJ1-1; D is perhaps TRBD1 (6 bases). The CDR3 is made up of 16 amino acids. Between the trimmed V and J ends, which lost 4 bases and 0 bases, there was a span of 16 bases. Germline loops: CDR1 SGHRS, CDR2 YFSETQ. The CDR3 nucleotides are TGCGCCAGCAGCCTAGATGGACAGACTATGAACACTGAAGCTTTCTTT. Translation gives CASSLDGQTMNTEAFF.

The chain has TRBV4-3 and TRBJ2-7, with 7 positions matching TRBD2. Germline trimming cut 0 bases from V and 2 bases from J; bases unmatched to any gene: 4. CDR3 size: 15 residues. Germline-derived CDR1 and CDR2 are LGHNA and YSLEER. The CDR3 loop reads CASSQERGRAYEQYF. CDR3 bases: TGCGCCAGCAGCCAAGAGCGAGGGAGGGCCTACGAGCAGTACTTC.

The count of this clonotype is one. This rearrangement joins TRBV4-1 to TRBJ1-4, with TRBD1 matching over 7 bases. Germline V gene lookup returns CDR1 MGHRA and CDR2 YSYEKL. The CDR3 totals 15 residues. With 4 bases clipped from V and 7 bases from J, the junction kept 9 bases outside the gene matches. The CDR3 DNA sequence: TGCGCCAGCAGCCGACAACAGGGGCGGTCTGAAAAACTGTTTTTT. It translates to CASSRQQGRSEKLFF.

This clonotype has more than one count but fewer than ten. The gene calls are TRBV19 and TRBJ2-1; D ambiguous. The CDR3 loop spans 10 amino acids. Germline CDR1 reads LNHDA; CDR2 reads SQIVND (reference sequence). Trimming pared 10 bases from V and 5 bases from J, leaving 6 bases between. The CDR3 DNA reads TGTGCCACCTCGGACAATGAGCAGTTCTTC. It yields the protein CATSDNEQFF. The complete variable domain, with remaining parts taken from reference TRBV19 and TRBJ2-1, reads DGGITQSPKYLFRKEGQNVTLSCEQNLNHDAMYWYRQDPGQGLRLIYYSQIVNDFQKGDIAEGYSVSREKKESFPLTVTSAQKNPTAFYLCATSDNEQFFGPGTRLTVL.

The CDR3 protein is CASSYGLAGSSGANVLTF. Here the CDR3 DNA reads TGTGCCAGCAGTTACGGACTAGCGGGTAGCTCTGGGGCCAACGTCCTGACTTTC. The genes are TRBV12-3 or TRBV12-4 and TRBJ2-6; TRBD2 aligns across 11 bases. J lost 0 bases, V lost 4 bases, and 5 bases had no gene match. The CDR3 covers 18 residues.